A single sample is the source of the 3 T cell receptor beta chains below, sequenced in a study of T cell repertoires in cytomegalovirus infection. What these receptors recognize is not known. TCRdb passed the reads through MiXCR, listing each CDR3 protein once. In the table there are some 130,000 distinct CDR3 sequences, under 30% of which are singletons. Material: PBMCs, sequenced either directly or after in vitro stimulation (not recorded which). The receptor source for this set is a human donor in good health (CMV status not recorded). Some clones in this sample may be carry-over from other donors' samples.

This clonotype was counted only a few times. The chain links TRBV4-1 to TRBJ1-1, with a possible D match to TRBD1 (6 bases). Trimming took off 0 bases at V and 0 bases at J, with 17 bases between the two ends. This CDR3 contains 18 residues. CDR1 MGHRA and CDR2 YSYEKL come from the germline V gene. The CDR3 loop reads CASSQDSRDMRLNTEAFF. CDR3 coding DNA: TGCGCCAGCAGCCAAGATAGCAGGGACATGAGACTGAACACTGAAGCTTTCTTT.

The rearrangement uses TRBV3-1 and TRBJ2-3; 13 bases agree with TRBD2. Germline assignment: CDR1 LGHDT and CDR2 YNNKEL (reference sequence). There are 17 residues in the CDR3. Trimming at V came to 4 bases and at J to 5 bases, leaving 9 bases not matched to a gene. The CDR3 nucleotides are TGTGCCAGCAGCCTTAGGACTAGCGGGAGAGGGGAAGATACGCAGTATTTT. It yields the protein CASSLRTSGRGEDTQYF.

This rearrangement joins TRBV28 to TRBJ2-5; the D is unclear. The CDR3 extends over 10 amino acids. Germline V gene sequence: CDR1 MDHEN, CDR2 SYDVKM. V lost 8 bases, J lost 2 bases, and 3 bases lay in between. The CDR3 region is CASEQETQYF. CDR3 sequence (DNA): TGTGCCAGCGAACAAGAGACCCAGTACTTC.